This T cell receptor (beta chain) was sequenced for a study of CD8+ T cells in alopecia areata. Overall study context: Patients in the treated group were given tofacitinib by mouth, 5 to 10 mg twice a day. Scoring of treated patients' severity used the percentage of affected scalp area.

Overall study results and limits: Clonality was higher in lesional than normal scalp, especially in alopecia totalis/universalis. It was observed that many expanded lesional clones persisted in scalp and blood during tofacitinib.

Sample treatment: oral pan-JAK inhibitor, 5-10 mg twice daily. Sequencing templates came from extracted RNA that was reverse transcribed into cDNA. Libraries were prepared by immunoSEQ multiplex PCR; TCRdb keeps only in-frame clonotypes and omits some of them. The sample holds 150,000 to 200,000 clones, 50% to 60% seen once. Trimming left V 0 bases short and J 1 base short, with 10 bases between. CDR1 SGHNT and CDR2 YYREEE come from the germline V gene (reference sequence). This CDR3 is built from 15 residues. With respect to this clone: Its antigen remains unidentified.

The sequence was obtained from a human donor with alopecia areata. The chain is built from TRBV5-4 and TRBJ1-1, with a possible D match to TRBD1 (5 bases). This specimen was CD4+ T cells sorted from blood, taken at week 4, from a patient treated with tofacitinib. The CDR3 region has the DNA TGTGCCAGCAGCTTGGCCGGCGGACAGAACACTGAAGCTTTCTTT. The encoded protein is CASSLAGGQNTEAFF.